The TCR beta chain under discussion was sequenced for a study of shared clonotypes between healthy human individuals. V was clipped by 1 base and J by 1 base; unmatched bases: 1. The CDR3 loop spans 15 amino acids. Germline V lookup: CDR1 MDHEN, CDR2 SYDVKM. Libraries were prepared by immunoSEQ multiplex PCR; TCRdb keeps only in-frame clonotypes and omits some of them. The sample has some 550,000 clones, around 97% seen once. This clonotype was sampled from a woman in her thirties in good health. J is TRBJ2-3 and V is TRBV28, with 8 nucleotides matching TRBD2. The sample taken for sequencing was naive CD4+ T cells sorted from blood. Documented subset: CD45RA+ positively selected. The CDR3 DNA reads TGTGCCAGCAGTTTATCGACTAGCGGCACAGATACGCAGTATTTT. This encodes CASSLSTSGTDTQYF.